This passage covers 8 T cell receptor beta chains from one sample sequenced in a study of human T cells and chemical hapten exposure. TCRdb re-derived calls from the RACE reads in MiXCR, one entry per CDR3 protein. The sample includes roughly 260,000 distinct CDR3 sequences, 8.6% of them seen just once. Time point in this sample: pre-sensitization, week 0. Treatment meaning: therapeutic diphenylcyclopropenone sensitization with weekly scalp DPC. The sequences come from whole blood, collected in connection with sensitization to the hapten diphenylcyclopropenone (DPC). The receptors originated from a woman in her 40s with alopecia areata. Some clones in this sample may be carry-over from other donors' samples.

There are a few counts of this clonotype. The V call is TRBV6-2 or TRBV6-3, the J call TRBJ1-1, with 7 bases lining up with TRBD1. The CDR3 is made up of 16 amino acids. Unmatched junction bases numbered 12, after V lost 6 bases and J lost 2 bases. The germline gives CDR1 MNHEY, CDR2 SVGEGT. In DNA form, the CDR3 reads TGTGCCAGCAGGCCCTACGGGGGGACAGTTAACACTGAAGCTTTCTTT. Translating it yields CASRPYGGTVNTEAFF.

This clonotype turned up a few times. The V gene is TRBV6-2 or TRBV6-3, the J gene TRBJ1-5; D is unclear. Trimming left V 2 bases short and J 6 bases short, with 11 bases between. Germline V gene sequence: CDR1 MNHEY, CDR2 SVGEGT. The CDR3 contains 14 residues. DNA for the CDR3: TGTGCCAGCAGTTACCCCCCTCTGCCTCAGCCCCAGCATTTT. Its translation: CASSYPPLPQPQHF.

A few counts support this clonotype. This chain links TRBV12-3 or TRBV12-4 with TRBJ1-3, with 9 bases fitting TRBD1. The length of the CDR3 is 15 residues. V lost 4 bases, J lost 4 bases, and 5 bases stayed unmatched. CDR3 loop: CASSSPGQGGNTIYF. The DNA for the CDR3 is TGTGCCAGCAGTTCACCGGGACAGGGAGGAAACACCATATATTTT.

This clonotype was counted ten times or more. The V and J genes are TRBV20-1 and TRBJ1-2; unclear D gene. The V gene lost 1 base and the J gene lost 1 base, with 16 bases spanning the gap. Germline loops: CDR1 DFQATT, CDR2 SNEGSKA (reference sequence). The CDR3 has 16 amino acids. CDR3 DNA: TGCAGTGCTAGAGGGTTGGACGCGGAGGTTAACTATGGCTACACCTTC. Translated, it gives CSARGLDAEVNYGYTF.

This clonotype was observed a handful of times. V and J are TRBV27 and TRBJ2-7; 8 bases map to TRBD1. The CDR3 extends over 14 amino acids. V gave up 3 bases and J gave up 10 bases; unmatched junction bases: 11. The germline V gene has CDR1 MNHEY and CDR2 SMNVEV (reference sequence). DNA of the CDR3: TGTGCCAGCAGTTTCCACCGGGACAGGCCCCTACAGTACTTC. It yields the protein CASSFHRDRPLQYF.

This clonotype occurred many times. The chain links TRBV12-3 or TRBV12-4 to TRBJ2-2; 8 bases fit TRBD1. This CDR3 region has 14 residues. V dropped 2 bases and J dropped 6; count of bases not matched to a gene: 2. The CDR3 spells CASSLQGAAGELFF. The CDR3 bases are TGTGCCAGCAGTTTACAGGGGGCCGCCGGGGAGCTGTTTTTT.

The DNA of the CDR3 is TGTGCCATCAGTGAGTCGGTGGGCAGGGCCCTCTCTGGGGCCAACGTCCTGACTTTC. Protein: CAISESVGRALSGANVLTF. The chain is built from TRBV10-3 and TRBJ2-6, with a tentative D call TRBD1 (5 bases). This CDR3 region has 19 residues. The germline CDR1 and CDR2 sequences are ENHRY and SYGVKD. Trimming cost V 0 bases and J 0 bases, with 15 bases left between them.

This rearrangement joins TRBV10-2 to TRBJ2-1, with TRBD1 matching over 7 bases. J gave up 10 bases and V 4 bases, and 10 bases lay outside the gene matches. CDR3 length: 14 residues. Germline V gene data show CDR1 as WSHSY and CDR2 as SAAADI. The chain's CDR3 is CASSVETGLGEQFF. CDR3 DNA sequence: TGCGCCAGCAGTGTTGAGACAGGGTTAGGGGAGCAGTTCTTC.